This entry describes one TCR beta chain. CDR3 length equals 16 residues. The germline V gene has CDR1 MNHNS and CDR2 SASEGT. V lost 3 bases to trimming and J lost 0 bases, with 12 bases between them. The table came from immunoSEQ multiplex PCR; TCRdb's copy has only in-frame clones and leaves some out. The sample has about 190,000 clones, around 80% seen once. The sample comes from a study of blood T cell repertoires in COVID-19. Study overall: Acute and convalescent COVID-19 specimens originated in the United States, Italy and Spain.

The sequence was obtained from a man in his thirties or forties with active or convalescent COVID-19. The sequencing sample was made of peripheral blood. The J gene is TRBJ1-3, the V gene TRBV6-1; TRBD1 might be the D (5 bases). This chain's CDR3 is CASSENRGSSGNTIYF. CDR3 DNA sequence: TGTGCCAGCAGTGAGAACCGGGGGAGCTCTGGAAACACCATATATTTT.